The 2 T cell receptor beta chains in this list originate from one sample, sequenced in a study of Ad26.COV2.S vaccination and SARS-CoV-2 variants. The method was immunoSEQ multiplex PCR; TCRdb's version includes in-frame clones alone and lacks a portion of them. The sample holds over 85,000 clones, 82% seen once. Sequencing was performed on peripheral blood, taken after recovery from COVID-19. The source of these receptors is a human donor who had recovered from COVID-19.

Regarding this clone: A junction end diverges from the germline sequence, so it may reflect a read error. The V call is TRBV11-2, the J call TRBJ2-7; unclear D gene. Germline CDR1 SGHAT, CDR2 FQNNGV. The CDR3 contains 12 residues. The CDR3 spells CASSTSSSFRTF. CDR3 sequence (DNA): TGTGCCAGCAGCACAAGTTCCTCTTTCCGAACTTTC.

This clone was observed a few times. V gene TRBV6-5 combines with J gene TRBJ1-5, with D perhaps TRBD1 (5 bases). The CDR3 runs 15 residues. CDR1 and CDR2 from the germline V gene are MNHEY and SVGAGI. V lost 2 bases and J 6 bases, leaving 14 bases between the germline ends. CDR3 protein: CASSYRVGAGQPQHF. CDR3 nucleotides: TGTGCCAGCAGTTACAGGGTTGGGGCGGGTCAGCCCCAGCATTTT.